A single sample is the source of the 24 T cell receptor beta chains below, sequenced in a study of T cells after yellow fever vaccination. TCRdb ran MiXCR on the 5' RACE reads and lists one entry per CDR3 protein. This table has some 250,000 distinct CDR3 sequences, 6.9% appearing once. Source: CD4+ T cells sorted from PBMCs, taken 15 days after the yellow fever booster vaccination. Receptors were obtained from a man younger than 40 who received the YFV17D yellow fever vaccine.

This clonotype was found a few times. The chain couples TRBV20-1 to TRBJ2-1; 7 bases agree with TRBD2. With V trimmed by 5 bases and J by 0 bases, 13 bases remained unmatched. The CDR3 contains 17 residues. Germline values: CDR1 DFQATT, CDR2 SNEGSKA (reference sequence). CDR3 in amino acids: CSAGGGWQGDSYNEQFF. The DNA of the CDR3 is TGCAGTGCTGGGGGGGGTTGGCAGGGTGACTCCTACAATGAGCAGTTCTTC.

This clonotype occurred a few times. This chain joins TRBV20-1 and TRBJ2-1; D gene ambiguous. Germline V gene data show CDR1 as DFQATT and CDR2 as SNEGSKA (reference sequence). V dropped 1 base and J dropped 7 bases, with 17 bases sitting between them. This CDR3 has 15 amino acids. This chain's CDR3 is CSARGPSQNWNEQFF. CDR3 DNA sequence: TGCAGTGCTAGAGGCCCGAGTCAAAATTGGAATGAGCAGTTCTTC.

This clonotype was observed a few times. The rearrangement uses TRBV7-8 and TRBJ2-3; TRBD2 aligns across 14 bases. This CDR3 comprises 18 residues. V lost 3 bases and J lost 0; bases outside the gene matches: 5. Germline V gene data show CDR1 as SGHVS and CDR2 as FQNEAQ. The CDR3 is CASSFRGTSGGSTDTQYF. DNA for the CDR3: TGTGCCAGCAGCTTCCGCGGGACTAGCGGGGGAAGCACAGATACGCAGTATTTT.

This clonotype was observed a handful of times. The chain has TRBV6-6 and TRBJ1-1; D unresolved. The V end lost 7 bases, the J end lost 7 bases, and 13 bases lay between the germline ends. This CDR3 comprises 12 residues. In germline, CDR1 is MNHNY, CDR2 SVGAGI (reference sequence). The CDR3 protein is CASKAPGGEAFF. In DNA, the CDR3 is TGTGCCAGCAAAGCCCCGGGTGGTGAAGCTTTCTTT.

This clonotype was observed many times. The J gene is TRBJ2-2, the V gene TRBV11-1, with 8 positions matching TRBD2. The CDR3 is 18 amino acids. Trimming took 3 bases from V and 2 from J; bases not matched to a gene: 11. The germline gives CDR1 SGHAT, CDR2 FQDESV (reference sequence). The chain's CDR3 is CASSFPLRGLANTGELFF. The CDR3 DNA reads as TGTGCCAGCAGCTTCCCCCTAAGAGGACTAGCAAACACCGGGGAGCTGTTTTTT.

This clonotype was detected ten times or more. The gene calls are TRBV7-8 and TRBJ2-7; D may match TRBD1 or TRBD2 (5 bases each). The CDR3 spans 15 residues. Looked up from germline, CDR1 is SGHVS and CDR2 is FQNEAQ. Trimming removed 0 bases from V and 3 bases from J, with 12 bases in between. This CDR3 reads CASSLAERGRYEQYF. In nucleotides, the CDR3 is TGTGCCAGCAGCTTAGCGGAGAGGGGCCGCTACGAGCAGTACTTC.

The rearrangement links TRBV7-2 to TRBJ2-7; 10 bases line up with TRBD1. The CDR3 loop spans 14 amino acids. CDR1 is SGHTA and CDR2 is FQGNSA in the germline V gene. Losses at the gene ends were 5 bases for V and 7 bases for J; bases not matched to a gene: 8. The CDR3 bases are TGTGCCAGCAGCCCCGACAGGGGGCGCCGGGAGCAGTACTTC. It specifies CASSPDRGRREQYF. Supplemented by reference TRBV7-2 and TRBJ2-7, the full variable domain reads GAGVSQSPSNKVTEKGKDVELRCDPISGHTALYWYRQSLGQGLEFLIYFQGNSAPDKSGLPSDRFSAERTGGSVSTLTIQRTQQEDSAVYLCASSPDRGRREQYFGPGTRLTVT.

This clonotype was observed at least ten times. The chain links TRBV28 to TRBJ2-7, with a possible D match to TRBD1 (6 bases). CDR1 is MDHEN, CDR2 SYDVKM, per germline. The ends were cut back, 7 bases at V and 5 bases at J, with 15 bases in the middle. The CDR3 is made up of 13 amino acids. Here the CDR3 reads CASTVRDKNEQYF. CDR3 DNA: TGTGCCAGCACCGTCCGGGACAAAAACGAGCAGTACTTC. The full variable domain, with the rest looked up from reference TRBV28 and TRBJ2-7, is DVKVTQSSRYLVKRTGEKVFLECVQDMDHENMFWYRQDPGLGLRLIYFSYDVKMKEKGDIPEGYSVSREKKERFSLILESASTNQTSMYLCASTVRDKNEQYFGPGTRLTVT.

This clonotype turned up a few times. The CDR3 region is CASSLGTSGSGGETQYF. The CDR3 DNA reads as TGTGCCAGCAGCTTAGGGACTAGCGGGAGTGGAGGAGAGACCCAGTACTTC. The gene calls are TRBV7-9 and TRBJ2-5, with TRBD2 matching over 13 bases. Per the germline V gene, CDR1 is SEHNR and CDR2 is FQNEAQ (reference sequence). J lost 4 bases, V lost 1 base, and 6 bases had no gene match. The CDR3 runs 17 residues.

To note about this clonotype: A much larger clone differs by one base, so this may be a read error. The chain joins TRBV9 to TRBJ2-1; D may match TRBD1 or TRBD2 (5 bases each). Looked up from germline, CDR1 is SGDLS and CDR2 is YYNGEE. The CDR3 spans 15 residues. The CDR3 sequence is CSSSVVEGSYNEQFF. DNA of the CDR3: TGTTCCAGCAGCGTAGTAGAGGGGTCCTACAATGAGCAGTTCTTC.

This clonotype was observed a few times. The chain uses TRBV6-5 and TRBJ2-2; 8 nucleotides line up with TRBD2. CDR1 and CDR2 from the germline V gene are MNHEY and SVGAGI. This CDR3 region has 18 residues. After removal of 0 bases from V and 5 bases from J, the junction contained 11 bases not matched to a gene. The CDR3 here is CASSYSPPGGSITGELFF. The CDR3 DNA follows: TGTGCCAGCAGTTACTCGCCTCCGGGAGGGAGTATAACCGGGGAGCTGTTTTTT.

This clonotype occurred a few times. This chain connects TRBV6-5 to TRBJ1-5, with TRBD1 identical over 7 bases. Germline V CDR1 and CDR2: MNHEY, SVGAGI. Trimming cost V 6 bases and J 4 bases; bases outside gene matches: 9. CDR3 length: 15 amino acids. The CDR3 sequence is CASRTGTVPNQPQHF. CDR3 coding DNA: TGTGCCAGCAGAACCGGGACAGTGCCAAATCAGCCCCAGCATTTT.

This clonotype has just a few counts. A much larger clone lies a single base off, so this may be a read error. The chain has TRBV5-4 and TRBJ2-2; possibly TRBD2 for D (6 bases). V was clipped by 2 bases and J by 7 bases, with 9 bases between them. The CDR3 loop spans 13 amino acids. The germline gives CDR1 SGHNT, CDR2 YYREEE (reference sequence). The CDR3 DNA reads as TGTGCCAGCAGCTTTCAGGGAGGCGGGGAGCTGTTTTTT. Amino acids: CASSFQGGGELFF.

This clonotype was seen a handful of times. The rearrangement uses TRBV9 and TRBJ2-3; D call uncertain. Germline V CDR1 and CDR2: SGDLS, YYNGEE. Trimming cost V 3 bases and J 2 bases, with 7 bases left between them. This CDR3 has 13 residues. CDR3 in amino acids: CASSGSFTDTQYF. The CDR3 nucleotides are TGTGCCAGCAGCGGAAGCTTCACAGATACGCAGTATTTT.

This clonotype has at least ten counts. The chain recombines TRBV3-1 with TRBJ2-5, with D possibly TRBD2 on 5 matching bases. Trimming left V 2 bases short and J 1 base short, with 8 bases between. The length of the CDR3 is 14 residues. Germline V gives CDR1 LGHDT, CDR2 YNNKEL (reference sequence). CDR3 sequence: CASSQFSAQETQYF. For the CDR3, the DNA is TGTGCCAGCAGCCAATTTAGCGCCCAAGAGACCCAGTACTTC.

The rearrangement uses TRBV20-1 and TRBJ2-3, with 7 bases fitting TRBD2. The trim removed 0 bases at V and 6 bases at J, leaving 15 bases unmatched. Per the germline V gene, CDR1 is DFQATT and CDR2 is SNEGSKA (reference sequence). The length of the CDR3 is 17 residues. The CDR3, as DNA: TGCAGTGCTAGAGATCGAAGACTAGCTGATGGGTTTGATACGCAGTATTTT. Its protein product is CSARDRRLADGFDTQYF.

The J gene is TRBJ2-7, the V gene TRBV20-1; TRBD2 might be the D (5 bases). The CDR3 extends over 14 amino acids. The germline CDR1 and CDR2 sequences are DFQATT and SNEGSKA (reference sequence). V lost 6 bases and J 5 bases, leaving 20 bases between the germline ends. The CDR3 coding sequence is TGCAGTGCGATCACCGCGGCGGTCGGGAACGAGCAGTACTTC. This gives the protein CSAITAAVGNEQYF.

This clonotype was observed a handful of times. The chain is built from TRBV7-9 and TRBJ2-2; the D is unclear. CDR1 is SEHNR and CDR2 is FQNEAQ in the germline V gene (reference sequence). This CDR3 spans 12 amino acids. V shed 4 bases and J shed 7 bases, with 7 bases lying between them. CDR3 loop: CASSSPVGELFF. In nucleotides, the CDR3 is TGTGCCAGCAGCTCACCGGTCGGGGAGCTGTTTTTT.

In this sample, this clonotype turned up a few times. This chain joins TRBV7-2 and TRBJ2-7; a weak D match, TRBD2 (6 bases). The CDR3 sequence is 17 residues long. V lost 5 bases and J lost 7, with 27 bases in between. Per germline, CDR1 SGHTA and CDR2 FQGNSA. DNA for the CDR3: TGTGCCAGCAGCGACCCAAGGTGGACGGGAGAGCGGCGGGAGCAGTACTTC. The encoded protein is CASSDPRWTGERREQYF.

The chain has TRBV29-1 and TRBJ1-5; 10 bases fit TRBD1. This CDR3 is 13 amino acids long. After removal of 8 bases from V and 3 bases from J, the junction contained 4 bases not matched to a gene. Germline V lookup: CDR1 SQVTM, CDR2 ANQGSEA. The CDR3 here is CSTGTGVNQPQHF. Here the CDR3 DNA reads TGCAGCACTGGGACAGGGGTCAATCAGCCCCAGCATTTT.

About this clonotype: A read error is possible here, since a much larger clone lies one base away. The chain has TRBV20-1 and TRBJ2-3, with D unclear. This CDR3 has 13 amino acids. The germline CDR1 and CDR2 sequences are DFQATT and SNEGSKA (reference sequence). CDR3 region: CSAREQSTDKQYF. CDR3 nucleotide sequence: TGCAGTGCTAGAGAACAGAGCACAGATAAGCAGTATTTT.

This clonotype was picked up a small number of times. The V gene is TRBV29-1, the J gene TRBJ1-3; no firm D call. This CDR3 has 11 residues. Trimming took off 5 bases at V and 4 bases at J, with 6 bases between the two ends. Per germline, CDR1 SQVTM and CDR2 ANQGSEA. The CDR3 spells CSVYGGNTIYF. The CDR3 DNA reads as TGCAGCGTTTACGGGGGAAACACCATATATTTT.

The chain is built from TRBV29-1 and TRBJ2-3; D may be TRBD2 (5 bases). Germline values: CDR1 SQVTM, CDR2 ANQGSEA. V was clipped by 2 bases and J by 2 bases, with 14 bases between them. This CDR3 has 15 amino acids. CDR3 DNA: TGCAGCGTTGAATGGCCCGGGGTACCCACAGATACGCAGTATTTT. This gives the protein CSVEWPGVPTDTQYF.

This clonotype was recorded many times. V and J are TRBV28 and TRBJ2-2; D is perhaps TRBD1 (6 bases). The CDR3 has 13 residues. V lost 6 bases to trimming and J lost 7 bases, with 12 bases between them. Germline CDR1 and CDR2: MDHEN and SYDVKM. The CDR3 loop reads CASRQGQDGELFF. The CDR3 nucleotides read TGTGCCAGCAGGCAGGGGCAGGACGGGGAGCTGTTTTTT. Full variable domain (remainder filled in from reference TRBV28 and TRBJ2-2): DVKVTQSSRYLVKRTGEKVFLECVQDMDHENMFWYRQDPGLGLRLIYFSYDVKMKEKGDIPEGYSVSREKKERFSLILESASTNQTSMYLCASRQGQDGELFFGEGSRLTVL.